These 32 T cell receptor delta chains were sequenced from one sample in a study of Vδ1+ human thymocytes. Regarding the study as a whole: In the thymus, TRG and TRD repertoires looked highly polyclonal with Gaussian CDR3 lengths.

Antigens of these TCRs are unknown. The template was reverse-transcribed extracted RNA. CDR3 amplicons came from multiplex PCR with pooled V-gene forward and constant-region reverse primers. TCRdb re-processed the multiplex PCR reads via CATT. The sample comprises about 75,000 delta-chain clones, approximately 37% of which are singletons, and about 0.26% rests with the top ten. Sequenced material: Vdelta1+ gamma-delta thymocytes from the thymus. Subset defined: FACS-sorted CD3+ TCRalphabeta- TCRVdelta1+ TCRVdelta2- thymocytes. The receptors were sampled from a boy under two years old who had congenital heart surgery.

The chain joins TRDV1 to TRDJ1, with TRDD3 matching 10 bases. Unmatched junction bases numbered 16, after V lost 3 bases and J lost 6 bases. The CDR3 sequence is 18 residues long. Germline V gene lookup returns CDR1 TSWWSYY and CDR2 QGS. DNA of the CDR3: TGTGCTCTTGGGGACCTTGCCGCGGGGGGATACGCTTGCCATAAACTCATCTTT. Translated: CALGDLAAGGYACHKLIF.

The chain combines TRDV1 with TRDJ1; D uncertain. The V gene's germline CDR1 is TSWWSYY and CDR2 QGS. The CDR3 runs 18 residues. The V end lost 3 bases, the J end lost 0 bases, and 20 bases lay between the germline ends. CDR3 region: CALGDSCTRAPNTDKLIF. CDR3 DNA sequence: TGTGCTCTTGGGGACTCCTGCACTCGCGCCCCCAACACCGATAAACTCATCTTT.

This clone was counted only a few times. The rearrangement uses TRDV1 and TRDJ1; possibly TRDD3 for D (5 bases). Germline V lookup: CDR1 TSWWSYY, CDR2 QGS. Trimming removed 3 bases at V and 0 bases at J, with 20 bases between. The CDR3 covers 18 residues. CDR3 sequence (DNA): TGTGCTCTTGGGGAGGTGCTCGGGGGCTACGGACACACCGATAAACTCATCTTT. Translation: CALGEVLGGYGHTDKLIF.

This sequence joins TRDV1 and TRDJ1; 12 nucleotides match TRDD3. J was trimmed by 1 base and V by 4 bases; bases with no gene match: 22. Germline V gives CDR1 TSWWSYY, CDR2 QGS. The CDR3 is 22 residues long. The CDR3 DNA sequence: TGTGCTCTTGGGGGTCCTGGCGTTCCCCACCGTACTGGGGGATACTTCACCGATAAACTCATCTTT. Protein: CALGGPGVPHRTGGYFTDKLIF.

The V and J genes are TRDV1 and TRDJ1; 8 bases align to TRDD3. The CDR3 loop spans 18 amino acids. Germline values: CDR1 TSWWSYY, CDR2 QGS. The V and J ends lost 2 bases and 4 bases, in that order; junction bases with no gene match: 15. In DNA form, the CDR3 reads TGTGCTCTTGGGGAAGATTTACCGGGGGATAATCGAAACGATAAACTCATCTTT. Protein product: CALGEDLPGDNRNDKLIF.

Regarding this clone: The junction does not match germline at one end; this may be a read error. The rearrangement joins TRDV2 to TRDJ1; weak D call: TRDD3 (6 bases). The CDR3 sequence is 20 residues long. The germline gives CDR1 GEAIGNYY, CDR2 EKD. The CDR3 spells CACATVVLGILPGLTDKLIF. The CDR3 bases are TGTGCCTGTGCCACCGTTGTTCTGGGGATTCTCCCGGGCCTGACCGATAAACTCATCTTT.

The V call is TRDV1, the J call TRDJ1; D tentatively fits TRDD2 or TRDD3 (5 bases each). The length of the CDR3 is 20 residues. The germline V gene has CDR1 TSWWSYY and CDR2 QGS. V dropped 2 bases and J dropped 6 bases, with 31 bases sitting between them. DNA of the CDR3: TGTGCTCTTGGGGAATCCTGGTCCCCCGGCCCTACTGGCTTGCTCCATAAACTCATCTTT. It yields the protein CALGESWSPGPTGLLHKLIF.

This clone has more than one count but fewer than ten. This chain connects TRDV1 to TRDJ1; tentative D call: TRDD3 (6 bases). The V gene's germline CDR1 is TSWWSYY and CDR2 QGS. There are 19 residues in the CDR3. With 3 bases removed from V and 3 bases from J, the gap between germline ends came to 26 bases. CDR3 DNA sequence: TGTGCTCTTGGGGACCGACTATTCGGTCAGCGACTGGGACCCGATAAACTCATCTTT. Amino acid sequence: CALGDRLFGQRLGPDKLIF.

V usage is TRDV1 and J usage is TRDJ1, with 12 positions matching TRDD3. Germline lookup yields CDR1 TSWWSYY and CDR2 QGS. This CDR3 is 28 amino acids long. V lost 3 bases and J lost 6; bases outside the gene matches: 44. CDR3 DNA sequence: TGTGCTCTTGGGGATCCCCTCTTCCTATCCCTTCGTCTGGGGGATACGCTTCATCGACAAAACGCGTTTAATAAACTCATCTTT. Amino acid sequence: CALGDPLFLSLRLGDTLHRQNAFNKLIF.

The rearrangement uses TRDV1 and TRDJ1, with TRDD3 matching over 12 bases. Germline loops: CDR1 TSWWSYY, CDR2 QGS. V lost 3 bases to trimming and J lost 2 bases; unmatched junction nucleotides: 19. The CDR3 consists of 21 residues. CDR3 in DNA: TGTGCTCTTGGGGACCCATTCCGTACTCGATCTCTGGGGGATACGACCGATAAACTCATCTTT. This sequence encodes CALGDPFRTRSLGDTTDKLIF.

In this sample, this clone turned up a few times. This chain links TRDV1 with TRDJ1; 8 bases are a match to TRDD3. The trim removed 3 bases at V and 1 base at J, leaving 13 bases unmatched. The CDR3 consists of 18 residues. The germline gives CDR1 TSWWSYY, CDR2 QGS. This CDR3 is CALGDKTRLGDLTDKLIF. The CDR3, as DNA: TGTGCTCTTGGGGACAAAACGAGGCTGGGGGACCTCACCGATAAACTCATCTTT.

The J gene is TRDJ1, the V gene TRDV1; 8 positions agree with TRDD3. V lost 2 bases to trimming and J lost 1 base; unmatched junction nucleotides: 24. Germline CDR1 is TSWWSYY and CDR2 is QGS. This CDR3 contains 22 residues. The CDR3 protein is CALGETTSGYARNRKRTDKLIF. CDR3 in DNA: TGTGCTCTTGGGGAAACCACATCGGGATACGCGCGCAACAGGAAGCGCACCGATAAACTCATCTTT.

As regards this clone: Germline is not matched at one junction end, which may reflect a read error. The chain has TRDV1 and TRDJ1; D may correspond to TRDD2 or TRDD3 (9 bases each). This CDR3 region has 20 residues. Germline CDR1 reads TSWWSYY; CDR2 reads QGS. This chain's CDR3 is CALGAFLPSTGGQYTDKLTF. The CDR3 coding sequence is TGTGCTCTTGGGGCCTTCCTACCCTCTACTGGGGGACAGTACACCGATAAACTCACCTTT.

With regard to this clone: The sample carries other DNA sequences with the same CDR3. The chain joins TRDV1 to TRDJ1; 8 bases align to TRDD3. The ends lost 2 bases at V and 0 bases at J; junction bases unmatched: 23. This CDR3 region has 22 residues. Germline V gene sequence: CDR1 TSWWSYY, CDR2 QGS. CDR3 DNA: TGTGCTCTTGGGGAATTACATTTTTCCCTTCTGGGATACGAAATGTACACCGATAAACTCATCTTT. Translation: CALGELHFSLLGYEMYTDKLIF.

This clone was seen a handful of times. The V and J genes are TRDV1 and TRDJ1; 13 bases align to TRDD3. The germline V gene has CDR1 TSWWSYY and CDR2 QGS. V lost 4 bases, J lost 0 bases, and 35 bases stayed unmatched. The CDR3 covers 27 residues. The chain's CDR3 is CALGGRPPRAQTGGYANAPQYTDKLIF. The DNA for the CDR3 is TGTGCTCTTGGGGGCCGGCCTCCAAGGGCTCAAACTGGGGGATACGCTAATGCCCCACAGTACACCGATAAACTCATCTTT.

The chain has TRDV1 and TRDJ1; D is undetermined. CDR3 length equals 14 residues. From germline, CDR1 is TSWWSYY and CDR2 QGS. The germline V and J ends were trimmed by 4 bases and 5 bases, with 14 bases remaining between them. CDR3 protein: CALGGPLRRDKLIF. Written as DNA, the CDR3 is TGTGCTCTTGGGGGCCCTCTTCGAAGAGATAAACTCATCTTT.

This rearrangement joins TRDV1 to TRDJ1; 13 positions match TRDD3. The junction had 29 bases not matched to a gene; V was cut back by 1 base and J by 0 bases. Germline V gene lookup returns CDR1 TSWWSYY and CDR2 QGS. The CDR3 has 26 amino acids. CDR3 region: CALGEHFGPLHSYWGIRTPYTDKLIF. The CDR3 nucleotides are TGTGCTCTTGGGGAACACTTTGGACCTCTCCACTCGTACTGGGGGATACGCACCCCTTACACCGATAAACTCATCTTT.

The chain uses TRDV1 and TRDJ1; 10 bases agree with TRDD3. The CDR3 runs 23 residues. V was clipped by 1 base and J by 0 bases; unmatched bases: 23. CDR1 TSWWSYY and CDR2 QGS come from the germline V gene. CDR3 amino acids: CALGEHGVGTNLAWGIHTDKLIF. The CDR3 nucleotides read TGTGCTCTTGGGGAACACGGTGTTGGGACTAACCTAGCTTGGGGGATACACACCGATAAACTCATCTTT.

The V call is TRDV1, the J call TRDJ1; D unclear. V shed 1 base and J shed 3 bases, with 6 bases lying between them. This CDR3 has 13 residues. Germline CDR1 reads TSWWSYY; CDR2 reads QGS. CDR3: CALGERLSDKLIF. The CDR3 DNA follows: TGTGCTCTTGGGGAACGGCTTTCCGATAAACTCATCTTT.

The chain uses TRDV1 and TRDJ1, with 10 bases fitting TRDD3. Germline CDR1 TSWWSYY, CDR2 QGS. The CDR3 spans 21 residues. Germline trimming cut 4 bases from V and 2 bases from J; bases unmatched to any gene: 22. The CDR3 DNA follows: TGTGCTCTTGGGGGGACAGGCGCAAACCTAGTACTGGGGGATTCGACCGATAAACTCATCTTT. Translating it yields CALGGTGANLVLGDSTDKLIF.

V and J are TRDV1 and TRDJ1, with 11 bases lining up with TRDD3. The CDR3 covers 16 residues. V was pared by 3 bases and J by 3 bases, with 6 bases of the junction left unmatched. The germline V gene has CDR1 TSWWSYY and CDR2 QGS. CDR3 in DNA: TGTGCTCTTGGGGATGATTCTGGGGGATACTCCGATAAACTCATCTTT. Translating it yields CALGDDSGGYSDKLIF.

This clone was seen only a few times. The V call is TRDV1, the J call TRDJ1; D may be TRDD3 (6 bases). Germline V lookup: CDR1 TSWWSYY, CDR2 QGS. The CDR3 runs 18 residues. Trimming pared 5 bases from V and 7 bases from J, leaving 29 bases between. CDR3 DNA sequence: TGTGCTCTTGGGAACCAGCTGGGGACCTCCCACGGTCCAGGTAAACTCATCTTT. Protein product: CALGNQLGTSHGPGKLIF.

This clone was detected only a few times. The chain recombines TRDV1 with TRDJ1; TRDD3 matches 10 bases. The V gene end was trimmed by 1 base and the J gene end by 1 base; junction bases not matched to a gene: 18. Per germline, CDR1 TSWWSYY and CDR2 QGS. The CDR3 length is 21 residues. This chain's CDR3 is CALGEQRVPNWGIGTTDKLIF. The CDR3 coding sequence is TGTGCTCTTGGGGAACAGCGAGTTCCGAACTGGGGGATCGGGACCACCGATAAACTCATCTTT.

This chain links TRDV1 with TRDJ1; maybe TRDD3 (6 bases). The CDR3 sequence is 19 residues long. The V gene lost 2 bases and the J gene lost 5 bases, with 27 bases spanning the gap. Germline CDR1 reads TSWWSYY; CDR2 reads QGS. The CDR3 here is CALGESPTSSLGLKDKLIF. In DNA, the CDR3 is TGTGCTCTTGGGGAATCCCCCACCTCGTCGCTGGGGCTCAAGGATAAACTCATCTTT.

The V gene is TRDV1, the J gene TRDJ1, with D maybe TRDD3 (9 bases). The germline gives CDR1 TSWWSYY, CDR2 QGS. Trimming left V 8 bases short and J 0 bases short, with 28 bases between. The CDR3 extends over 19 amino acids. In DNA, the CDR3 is TGTGCTCTTACTTCCTACGAGGGGGGATACCTAAGGTACACCGATAAACTCATCTTT. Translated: CALTSYEGGYLRYTDKLIF.

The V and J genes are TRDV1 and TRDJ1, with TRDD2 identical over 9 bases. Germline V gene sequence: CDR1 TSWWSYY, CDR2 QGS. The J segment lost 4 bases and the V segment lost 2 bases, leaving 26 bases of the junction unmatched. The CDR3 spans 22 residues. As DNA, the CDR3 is TGTGCTCTTGGGGAAACCCCCTTCCTACATACTGGGGATGATAAGGAAAACGATAAACTCATCTTT. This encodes CALGETPFLHTGDDKENDKLIF.

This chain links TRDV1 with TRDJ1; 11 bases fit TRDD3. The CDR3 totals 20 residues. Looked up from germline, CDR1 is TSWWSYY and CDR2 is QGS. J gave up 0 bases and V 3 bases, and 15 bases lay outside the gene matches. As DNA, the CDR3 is TGTGCTCTTGGGGAGGTCTCCAAACTGGGGGATAGCACGTACACCGATAAACTCATCTTT. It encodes CALGEVSKLGDSTYTDKLIF.

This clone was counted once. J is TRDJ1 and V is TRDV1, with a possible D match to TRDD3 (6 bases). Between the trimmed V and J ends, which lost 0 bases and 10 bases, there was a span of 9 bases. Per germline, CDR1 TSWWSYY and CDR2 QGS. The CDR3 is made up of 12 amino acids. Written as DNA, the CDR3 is TGTGCTCTTGGGGAACTTGGTGGGGGACTCATCTTT. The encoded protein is CALGELGGGLIF.

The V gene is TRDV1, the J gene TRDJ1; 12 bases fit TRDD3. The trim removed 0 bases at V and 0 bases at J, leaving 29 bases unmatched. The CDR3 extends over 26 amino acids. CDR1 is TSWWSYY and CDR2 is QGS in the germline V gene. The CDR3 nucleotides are TGTGCTCTTGGGGAACTCCAGCCCGGCTTCCTACTTACCTACTACTGGGGGATACCGTACACCGATAAACTCATCTTT. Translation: CALGELQPGFLLTYYWGIPYTDKLIF.

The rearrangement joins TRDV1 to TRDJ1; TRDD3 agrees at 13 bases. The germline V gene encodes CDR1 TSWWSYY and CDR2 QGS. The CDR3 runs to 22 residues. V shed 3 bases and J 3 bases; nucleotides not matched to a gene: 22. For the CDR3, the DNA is TGTGCTCTTGGGGACTTCGCTTACACTAGTACTGGGGGATACGCTAGGCCCGATAAACTCATCTTT. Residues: CALGDFAYTSTGGYARPDKLIF.

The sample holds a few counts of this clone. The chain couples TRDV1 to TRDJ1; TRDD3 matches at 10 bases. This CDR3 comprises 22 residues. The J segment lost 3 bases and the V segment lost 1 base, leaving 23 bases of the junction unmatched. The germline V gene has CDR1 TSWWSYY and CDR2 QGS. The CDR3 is CALGEPPPGGYPTGGSPDKLIF. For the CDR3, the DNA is TGTGCTCTTGGGGAACCGCCCCCCGGCGGCTATCCTACTGGGGGATCGCCCGATAAACTCATCTTT.

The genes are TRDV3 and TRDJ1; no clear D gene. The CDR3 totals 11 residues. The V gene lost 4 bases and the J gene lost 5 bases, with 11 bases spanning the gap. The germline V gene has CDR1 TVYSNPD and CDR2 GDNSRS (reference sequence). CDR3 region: CASPLRDKLIF. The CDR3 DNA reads TGTGCCTCCCCGTTACGTGATAAACTCATCTTT.